The clone carrying this T cell receptor beta chain has only a few counts. Its antigen is not identified. The CDR3 contains 14 residues. V gave up 5 bases and J gave up 7 bases, with 17 bases separating them. Looked up from germline, CDR1 is GTSNPN and CDR2 is SVGIG (reference sequence). The data were taken from a study of T cells in Graves' hyperthyroidism and ophthalmopathy. Using RNA transcripts as the source, TCR beta CDR3 regions were amplified. The study used the HTBI primer set for a first-round RT-PCR of the TCR CDR3. TCRdb processed the multiplex PCR reads anew with MiXCR; each CDR3 protein has one entry. The sample lists 500,000 to 650,000 distinct CDR3 sequences, over 45% seen once, with around two fifths in the top ten. In making diagnoses, clinical symptoms, serum thyroxine and TRAb, thyroid ultrasound and orbital computed tomography were all used. Whole-study findings and limits: Expanded thyroid clonotypes (above 0.001) were mostly also found in blood. Ophthalmopathy could be told apart from stable hyperthyroidism with a 13 V-J model. Ophthalmopathy onset followed model prediction by a median approximately six months.

This receptor was identified in an adult woman with Graves' disease, either hyperthyroidism or ophthalmopathy (not recorded which). The chain joins TRBV30 to TRBJ2-2; tentative D call: TRBD1 (6 bases). Sequencing was carried out using peripheral blood or thyroid tissue (not recorded which). The CDR3 region has the DNA TGTGCCTGGGCTGCCCTGGGGGCTCGCGGGGAGCTGTTTTTT. This sequence encodes CAWAALGARGELFF.